This note documents a single T cell receptor (beta chain) sequence. This CDR3 is built from 17 residues. J was trimmed by 7 bases and V by 2 bases; bases with no gene match: 10. Per germline, CDR1 MGHRA and CDR2 YSYEKL. The authors prepared the TCRbeta library with unique molecular identifiers. TCRdb recomputed calls from the PCR reads with MiXCR, one row per CDR3 protein. This table holds around 800,000 distinct CDR3 sequences, roughly 15% found once. This sample stems from a study of T-cell reconstitution after alpha-beta-depleted transplantation in children. The chain couples TRBV4-1 to TRBJ2-1; 11 bases line up with TRBD2. This sequence was found in a male patient younger than 18 who had a stem cell transplant for acute lymphoblastic leukemia, so the T cells may come from the graft donor. Sequenced material: PBMCs, mostly from graft donor cells, taken 360 days after TCRalphabeta/CD19-depleted stem cell transplant. CDR3 sequence reads: CASSQSPGTSGGNEQFF. DNA for the CDR3: TGCGCCAGCAGCCAATCCCCGGGCACTAGCGGGGGTAATGAGCAGTTCTTC.